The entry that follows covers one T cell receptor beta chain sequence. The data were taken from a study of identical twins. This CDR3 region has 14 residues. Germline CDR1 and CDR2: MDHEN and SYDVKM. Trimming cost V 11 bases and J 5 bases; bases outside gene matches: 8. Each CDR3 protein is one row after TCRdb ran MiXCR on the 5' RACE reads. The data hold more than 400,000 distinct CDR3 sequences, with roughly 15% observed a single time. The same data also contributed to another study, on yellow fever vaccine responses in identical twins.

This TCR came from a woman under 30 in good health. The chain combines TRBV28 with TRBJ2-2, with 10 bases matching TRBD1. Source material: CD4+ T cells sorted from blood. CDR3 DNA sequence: TGTGCCGTTCCGGGACAGGGGATGACCGGGGAGCTGTTTTTT. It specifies CAVPGQGMTGELFF.